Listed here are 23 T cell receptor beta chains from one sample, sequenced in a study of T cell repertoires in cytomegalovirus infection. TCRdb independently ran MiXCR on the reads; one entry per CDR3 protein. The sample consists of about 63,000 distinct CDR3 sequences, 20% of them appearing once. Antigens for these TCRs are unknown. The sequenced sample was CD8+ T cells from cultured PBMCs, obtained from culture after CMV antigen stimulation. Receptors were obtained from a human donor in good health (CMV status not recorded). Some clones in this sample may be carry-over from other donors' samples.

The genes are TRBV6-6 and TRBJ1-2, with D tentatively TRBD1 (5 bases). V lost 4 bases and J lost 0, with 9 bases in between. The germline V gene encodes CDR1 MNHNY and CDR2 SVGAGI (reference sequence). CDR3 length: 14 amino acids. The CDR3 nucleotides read TGTGCCAGCAGTTTTGACAGCGCTAACTATGGCTACACCTTC. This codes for CASSFDSANYGYTF.

CDR3 amino acids: CASSPQGVGTEAFF. The CDR3 DNA is TGCGCCAGCAGCCCCCAGGGGGTTGGCACTGAAGCTTTCTTT. V is TRBV4-1 and J is TRBJ1-1, with 7 bases matching TRBD1. The CDR3 totals 14 residues. The ends lost 4 bases at V and 4 bases at J; junction bases unmatched: 6. Germline V CDR1 and CDR2: MGHRA, YSYEKL.

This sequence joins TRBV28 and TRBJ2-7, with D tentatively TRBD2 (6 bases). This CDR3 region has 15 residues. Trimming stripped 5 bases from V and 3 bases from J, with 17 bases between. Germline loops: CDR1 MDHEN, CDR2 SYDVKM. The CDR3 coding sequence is TGTGCCAGCAGTGAACTAGCAAAAGGGGACTACGAGCAGTACTTC. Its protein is CASSELAKGDYEQYF. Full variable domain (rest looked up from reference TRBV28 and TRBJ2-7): DVKVTQSSRYLVKRTGEKVFLECVQDMDHENMFWYRQDPGLGLRLIYFSYDVKMKEKGDIPEGYSVSREKKERFSLILESASTNQTSMYLCASSELAKGDYEQYFGPGTRLTVT.

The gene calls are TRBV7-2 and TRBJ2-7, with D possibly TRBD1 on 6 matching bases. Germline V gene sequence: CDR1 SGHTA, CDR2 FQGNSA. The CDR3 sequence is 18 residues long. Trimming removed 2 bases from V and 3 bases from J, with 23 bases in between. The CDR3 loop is CASSLKWQVGTSNYEQYF. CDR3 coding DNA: TGTGCCAGCAGCTTAAAGTGGCAGGTGGGGACATCCAACTACGAGCAGTACTTC.

CDR3 coding DNA: TGTGCCACCAGCAGAGGCGGTAGGACAGCTGAAGCTTTCTTT. Its translation: CATSRGGRTAEAFF. The chain couples TRBV15 to TRBJ1-1; D is possibly TRBD1 (6 bases). Trimming took 1 base from V and 6 from J, leaving 12 bases between them. Germline V lookup: CDR1 LNHNV, CDR2 YYDKDF (reference sequence). The CDR3 is made up of 14 amino acids.

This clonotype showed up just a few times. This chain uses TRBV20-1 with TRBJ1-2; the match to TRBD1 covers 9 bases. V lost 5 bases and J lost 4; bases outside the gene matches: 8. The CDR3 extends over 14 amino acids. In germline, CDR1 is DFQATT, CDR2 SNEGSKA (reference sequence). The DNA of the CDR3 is TGCAGTGCTTTAAACCGGGACAGGGCCTATGGCTACACCTTC. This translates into CSALNRDRAYGYTF.

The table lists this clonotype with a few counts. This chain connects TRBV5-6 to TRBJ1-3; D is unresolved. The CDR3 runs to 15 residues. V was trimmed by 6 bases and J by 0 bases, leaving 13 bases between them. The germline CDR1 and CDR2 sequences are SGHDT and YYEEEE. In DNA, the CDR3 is TGTGCCAGCAACCCCGTCGGGAACTCTGGAAACACCATATATTTT. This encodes CASNPVGNSGNTIYF.

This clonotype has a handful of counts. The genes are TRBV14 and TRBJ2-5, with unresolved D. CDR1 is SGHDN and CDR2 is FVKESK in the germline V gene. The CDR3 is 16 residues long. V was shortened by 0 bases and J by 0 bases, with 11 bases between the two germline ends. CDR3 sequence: CASSQDGPEYQETQYF. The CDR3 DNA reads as TGTGCCAGCAGCCAAGATGGGCCTGAGTACCAAGAGACCCAGTACTTC.

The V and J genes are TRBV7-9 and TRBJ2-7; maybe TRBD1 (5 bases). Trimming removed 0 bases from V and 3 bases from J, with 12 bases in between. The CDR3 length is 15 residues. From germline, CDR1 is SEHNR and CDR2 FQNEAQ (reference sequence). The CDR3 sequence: CASSLAGQGVYEQYF. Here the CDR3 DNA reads TGTGCCAGCAGCTTAGCAGGCCAGGGCGTCTACGAGCAGTACTTC.

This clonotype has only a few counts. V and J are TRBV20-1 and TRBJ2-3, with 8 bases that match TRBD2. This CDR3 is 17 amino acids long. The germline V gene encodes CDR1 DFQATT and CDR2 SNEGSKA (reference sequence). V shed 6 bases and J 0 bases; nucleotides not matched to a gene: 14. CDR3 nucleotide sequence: TGCAGTGCCACTTCCGGGACTAGGAGGGGGAGCACAGATACGCAGTATTTT. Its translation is CSATSGTRRGSTDTQYF.

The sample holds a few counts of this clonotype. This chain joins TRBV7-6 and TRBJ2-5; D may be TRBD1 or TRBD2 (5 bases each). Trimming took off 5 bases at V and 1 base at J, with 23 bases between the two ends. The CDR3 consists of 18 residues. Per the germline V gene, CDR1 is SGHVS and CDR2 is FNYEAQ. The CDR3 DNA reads TGTGCCAGCAGCCGAAGGACTGAGGGGTACGGACTCCAAGAGACCCAGTACTTC. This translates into CASSRRTEGYGLQETQYF.

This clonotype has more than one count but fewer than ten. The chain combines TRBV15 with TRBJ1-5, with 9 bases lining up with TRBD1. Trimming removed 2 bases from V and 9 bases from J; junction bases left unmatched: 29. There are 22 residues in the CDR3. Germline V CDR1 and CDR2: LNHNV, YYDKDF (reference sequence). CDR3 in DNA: TGTGCCACCAGCAGATCCACAAAAAAAATTACCGACGGGACAGGGCCTCGGTGGCCCCAGCATTTT. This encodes CATSRSTKKITDGTGPRWPQHF. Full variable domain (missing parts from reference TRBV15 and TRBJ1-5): DAMVIQNPRYQVTQFGKPVTLSCSQTLNHNVMYWYQQKSSQAPKLLFHYYDKDFNNEADTPDNFQSRRPNTSFCFLDIRSPGLGDTAMYLCATSRSTKKITDGTGPRWPQHFGDGTRLSIL.

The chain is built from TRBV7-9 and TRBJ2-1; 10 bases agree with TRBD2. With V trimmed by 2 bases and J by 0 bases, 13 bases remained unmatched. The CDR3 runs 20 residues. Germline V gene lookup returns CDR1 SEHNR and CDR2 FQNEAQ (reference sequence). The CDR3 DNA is TGTGCCAGCAGCTTAAAGGAGGAACTAGCGGGGTGGAGCTCCTACAATGAGCAGTTCTTC. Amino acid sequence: CASSLKEELAGWSSYNEQFF.

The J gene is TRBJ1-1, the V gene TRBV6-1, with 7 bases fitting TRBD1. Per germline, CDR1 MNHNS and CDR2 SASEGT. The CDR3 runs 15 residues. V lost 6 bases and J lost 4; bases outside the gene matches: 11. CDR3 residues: CASSAPTGRVTEAFF. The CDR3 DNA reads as TGTGCCAGCAGCGCCCCGACAGGGAGGGTCACTGAAGCTTTCTTT.

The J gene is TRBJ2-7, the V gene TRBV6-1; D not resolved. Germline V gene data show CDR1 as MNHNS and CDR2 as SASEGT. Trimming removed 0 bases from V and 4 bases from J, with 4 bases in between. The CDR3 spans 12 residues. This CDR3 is CASSEATYEQYF. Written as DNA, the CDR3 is TGTGCCAGCAGTGAAGCGACGTACGAGCAGTACTTC.

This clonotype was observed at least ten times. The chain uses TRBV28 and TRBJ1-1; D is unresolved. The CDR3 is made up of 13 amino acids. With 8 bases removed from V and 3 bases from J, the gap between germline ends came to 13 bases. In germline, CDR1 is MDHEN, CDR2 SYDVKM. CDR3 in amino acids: CASEGVGDTEAFF. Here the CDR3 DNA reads TGTGCCAGCGAGGGTGTCGGGGACACTGAAGCTTTCTTT.

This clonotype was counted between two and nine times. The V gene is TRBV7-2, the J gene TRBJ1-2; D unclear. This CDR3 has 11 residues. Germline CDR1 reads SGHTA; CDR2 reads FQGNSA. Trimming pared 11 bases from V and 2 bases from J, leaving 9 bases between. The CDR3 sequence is CAADTNYGYTF. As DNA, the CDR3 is TGTGCCGCCGACACCAACTATGGCTACACCTTC.

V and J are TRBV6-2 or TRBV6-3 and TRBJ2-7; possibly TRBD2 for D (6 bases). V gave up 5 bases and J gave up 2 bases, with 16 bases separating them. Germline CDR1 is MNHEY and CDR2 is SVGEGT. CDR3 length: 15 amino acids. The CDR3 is CASSIGLSQTYEQYF. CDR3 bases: TGTGCCAGCAGTATCGGACTAAGCCAGACCTACGAGCAGTACTTC.

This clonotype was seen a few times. The CDR3 coding sequence is TGCGCCAGCAGCCAAGATGCGGGACAGGGGTACTACGAGCAGTACTTC. Residues: CASSQDAGQGYYEQYF. V and J are TRBV4-1 and TRBJ2-7, with 10 positions matching TRBD1. Trimming at V came to 0 bases and at J to 3 bases, leaving 5 bases not matched to a gene. Looked up from germline, CDR1 is MGHRA and CDR2 is YSYEKL. The CDR3 has 16 amino acids.

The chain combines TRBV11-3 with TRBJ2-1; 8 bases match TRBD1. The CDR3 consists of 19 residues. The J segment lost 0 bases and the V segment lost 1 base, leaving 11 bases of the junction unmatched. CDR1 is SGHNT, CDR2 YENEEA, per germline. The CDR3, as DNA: TGTGCCAGCAGCTTAGGGGGGACAGGACATCCCTTCTCCTACAATGAGCAGTTCTTC. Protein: CASSLGGTGHPFSYNEQFF.

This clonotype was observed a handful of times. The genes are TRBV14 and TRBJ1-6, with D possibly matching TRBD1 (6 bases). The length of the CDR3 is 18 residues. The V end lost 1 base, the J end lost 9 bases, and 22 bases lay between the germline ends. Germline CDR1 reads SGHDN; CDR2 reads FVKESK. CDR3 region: CASSQGYNNRDVGSPLHF. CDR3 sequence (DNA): TGTGCCAGCAGCCAAGGGTACAATAACAGGGACGTTGGTTCACCCCTCCACTTT. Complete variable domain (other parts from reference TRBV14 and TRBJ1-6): EAGVTQFPSHSVIEKGQTVTLRCDPISGHDNLYWYRRVMGKEIKFLLHFVKESKQDESGMPNNRFLAERTGGTYSTLKVQPAELEDSGVYFCASSQGYNNRDVGSPLHFGNGTRLTVT.

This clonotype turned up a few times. The CDR3 DNA sequence: TGTGCCAGCAGGCCGGGACTGAGCTATGGCTACACCTTC. It is translated as CASRPGLSYGYTF. V usage is TRBV27 and J usage is TRBJ1-2; a weak D match, TRBD1 (5 bases). This CDR3 spans 13 amino acids. Germline lookup yields CDR1 MNHEY and CDR2 SMNVEV (reference sequence). With 6 bases removed from V and 4 bases from J, the gap between germline ends came to 12 bases.

The CDR3: CSASIRGPMNTEAFF. CDR3 nucleotide sequence: TGCAGTGCTAGTATCCGGGGCCCGATGAACACTGAAGCTTTCTTT. The rearrangement uses TRBV20-1 and TRBJ1-1, with D possibly TRBD1 on 5 matching bases. Germline CDR1 is DFQATT and CDR2 is SNEGSKA (reference sequence). This CDR3 contains 15 residues. Trimming stripped 3 bases from V and 0 bases from J, with 14 bases between.